The rows below give T cell receptor beta chains drawn from one sample of a study of graft-versus-host responses after intestinal transplantation. Measured with immunoSEQ multiplex PCR; TCRdb has only the in-frame clones, and not every one. Of roughly 110,000 clones detected, around nine tenths appear once; the ten largest clones hold under 0.3%. Antigens for these TCRs are unknown. Specimen: unstimulated CD4+ T cells sorted from spleen or lymph node cells, collected before transplant. The receptors here all came from a human donor who was the organ donor for an intestinal transplant. Both conserved end residues are part of each CDR3. The D gene is left open where the match is weak. Clone size, where shown, is once, few, many, or a class for clones that have expanded.

D gene	V gene	clone size	J gene	CDR3 protein	CDR3 DNA
TRBD2	TRBV6-1	once	TRBJ2-1	CASSSRPGLVNEQFF	TGTGCCAGCAGTTCCCGACCGGGACTAGTCAATGAGCAGTTCTTC
TRBD1	TRBV30	-	TRBJ1-3	CAWSNRGAFGNTIYF	TGTGCCTGGAGTAACAGGGGAGCATTTGGAAACACCATATATTTT
-	TRBV9	-	TRBJ2-5	CASSVAETQYF	TGTGCCAGCAGCGTAGCGGAGACCCAGTACTTC
-	TRBV19	-	TRBJ1-1	CASSTRGRQANTEAFF	TGTGCCAGTAGTACCCGAGGCCGGCAGGCGAACACTGAAGCTTTCTTT
-	TRBV2	-	TRBJ1-1	CASGYRANTEAFF	TGTGCCAGCGGATACAGAGCCAACACTGAAGCTTTCTTT
TRBD1	TRBV7-8	-	TRBJ2-3	CASSPPGQGTDTQYF	TGTGCCAGCAGCCCACCGGGACAGGGCACAGATACGCAGTATTTT
-	TRBV2	-	TRBJ1-5	CASSGGGPSNQPQHF	TGTGCCAGCAGTGGCGGGGGACCTAGCAATCAGCCCCAGCATTTT
-	TRBV20-1	-	TRBJ2-4	CSAPLKNIQYF	TGCAGTGCTCCTCTCAAAAACATTCAGTACTTC
-	TRBV10-3	-	TRBJ1-2	CAISARDNNYGYTF	TGTGCCATCAGTGCCCGGGACAATAACTATGGCTACACCTTC
TRBD2	TRBV18	-	TRBJ2-1	CASSPGEREPGNEQFF	TGTGCCAGCTCACCGGGGGAGCGGGAACCGGGCAATGAGCAGTTCTTC
TRBD2	TRBV4-2	-	TRBJ2-4	CASSSGTSTFKNIQYF	TGTGCCAGCAGTTCCGGGACTAGTACTTTCAAAAACATTCAGTACTTC
TRBD1	TRBV6-1	-	TRBJ2-7	CASSGGQEVVYEQYF	TGTGCCAGCAGTGGGGGACAGGAAGTCGTCTACGAGCAGTACTTC
-	TRBV5-1	once	TRBJ1-2	CASSLLVGGDYGYTF	TGCGCCAGCAGCTTGCTAGTGGGAGGAGACTATGGCTACACCTTC
-	TRBV6-6	-	TRBJ2-7	CASSYSLDSTYEQYF	TGTGCCAGCAGTTACTCGTTAGACAGCACCTACGAGCAGTACTTC
TRBD1	TRBV28	-	TRBJ2-5	CASSLPGQGLETQYF	TGTGCCAGCAGTCTCCCGGGACAGGGTCTGGAGACCCAGTACTTC
-	TRBV7-2	once	TRBJ2-3	CASSVDTQYF	TGTGCCAGCAGCGTCGATACGCAGTATTTT
TRBD1	TRBV6-5	-	TRBJ2-7	CASGWTGGPYEQYF	TGTGCCAGCGGCTGGACAGGGGGCCCCTACGAGCAGTACTTC
TRBD2	TRBV10-3	-	TRBJ2-3	CAISPRLAGVGDTQYF	TGTGCCATCAGTCCTAGACTAGCGGGAGTTGGAGATACGCAGTATTTT
-	TRBV27	-	TRBJ1-2	CASSRTLYGYTF	TGTGCCAGCAGTAGGACCCTCTATGGCTACACCTTC
-	TRBV27	-	TRBJ1-2	CASRPTGHPYYGYTF	TGTGCCAGCAGACCCACAGGACACCCTTACTATGGCTACACCTTC
-	TRBV21-1	-	TRBJ1-5	CASSKVGNQPQHF	TGTGCCAGCAGCAAAGTAGGCAATCAGCCCCAGCATTTT
TRBD2	TRBV5-1	-	TRBJ2-1	CASSLGELAGVLKDNEQFF	TGCGCCAGCAGCTTGGGGGAGTTAGCGGGAGTTCTAAAGGACAATGAGCAGTTCTTC
-	TRBV7-2	-	TRBJ1-6	CASSFGGLRSPLHF	TGTGCCAGCAGCTTCGGGGGGCTGCGATCACCCCTCCACTTT
TRBD1	TRBV28	-	TRBJ2-7	CASNRGGQGAVEQYF	TGTGCCAGCAACCGCGGTGGGCAGGGGGCTGTCGAGCAGTACTTC
-	TRBV9	once	TRBJ2-5	CASSVDSGGWETQYF	TGTGCCAGCAGCGTAGATTCGGGGGGCTGGGAGACCCAGTACTTC
-	TRBV5-4	-	TRBJ1-2	CASSFNYGYTF	TGTGCCAGCAGCTTCAACTATGGCTACACCTTC
-	TRBV20-1	once	TRBJ1-2	CSAHRTYGYTF	TGCAGTGCTCACAGAACCTATGGCTACACCTTC
-	TRBV5-1	-	TRBJ1-5	CASSLQGNQPQHF	TGCGCCAGCAGCTTGCAGGGCAATCAGCCCCAGCATTTT
-	TRBV5-4	-	TRBJ2-1	CASSGPSYNEQFF	TGTGCCTCGAGCGGACCGAGCTACAATGAGCAGTTCTTC
-	TRBV7-9	-	TRBJ1-2	CASSQSLGTASGYTF	TGTGCCAGCAGCCAAAGTTTGGGCACGGCGAGTGGCTACACCTTC
-	TRBV7-8	-	TRBJ1-5	CASSHRRVSNQPQHF	TGTGCCAGCAGTCACCGGCGGGTTAGCAATCAGCCCCAGCATTTT
-	TRBV23-1	-	TRBJ2-7	CARGAGREQYF	TGCGCCAGGGGCGCGGGGCGAGAGCAGTACTTC
-	TRBV27	-	TRBJ2-1	CASRKELGNEQFF	TGTGCCAGCAGGAAAGAACTAGGCAATGAGCAGTTCTTC
-	TRBV4-1	once	TRBJ1-2	CASSQDSAGRGYTF	TGCGCCAGCAGCCAAGATTCCGCAGGTCGGGGCTACACCTTC
TRBD2	TRBV9	once	TRBJ2-4	CASSVDLAGNIQYF	TGTGCCAGCAGCGTAGACCTAGCGGGAAACATTCAGTACTTC
-	TRBV5-5	-	TRBJ2-1	CASSLEANRFF	TGTGCCAGCAGCTTGGAGGCCAATCGGTTCTTC
-	TRBV11-2	-	TRBJ2-1	CASTLGGSYNEQFF	TGTGCCAGCACCCTGGGGGGTTCTTACAATGAGCAGTTCTTC
-	TRBV6-6	-	TRBJ2-1	CASSSPLFYNEQFF	TGTGCCAGCAGCTCTCCCTTATTCTACAATGAGCAGTTCTTC
-	TRBV28	-	TRBJ1-1	CASSFLDTQNTEAFF	TGTGCCAGCAGTTTTCTGGACACTCAGAACACTGAAGCTTTCTTT
-	TRBV18	-	TRBJ2-6	CASSPMGSGANVLTF	TGTGCCAGCTCTCCAATGGGCTCTGGGGCCAACGTCCTGACTTTC